This T cell receptor beta chain was sequenced during a study of cytomegalovirus exposure and HLA in healthy donors. This CDR3 is 18 amino acids long. Germline V gene sequence: CDR1 SNHLY, CDR2 FYNNEI. V dropped 3 bases and J dropped 0; count of bases not matched to a gene: 10. A multiplex PCR was run with 60 Vbeta primers and 13 Jbeta primers. Using immunoSEQ multiplex PCR, the repertoire was profiled, and TCRdb retains in-frame clones only, with some absent. The repertoire holds 93,000 or so clones, 76% seen once, with 10% in the top ten. Sequenced input: PBMCs. The chain uses TRBV2 and TRBJ2-3; 9 positions match TRBD2. This TCR was sampled from a woman between 18 and 29 years old in good health and CMV-seropositive. CDR3: CASSEGAGGQFSTDTQYF. CDR3 DNA sequence: TGTGCCAGCAGTGAGGGGGCGGGGGGGCAATTTAGCACAGATACGCAGTATTTT. The variable domain in full, with the rest retrieved from reference TRBV2 and TRBJ2-3, is EPEVTQTPSHQVTQMGQEVILRCVPISNHLYFYWYRQILGQKVEFLVSFYNNEISEKSEIFDDQFSVERPDGSNFTLKIRSTKLEDSAMYFCASSEGAGGQFSTDTQYFGPGTRLTVL.